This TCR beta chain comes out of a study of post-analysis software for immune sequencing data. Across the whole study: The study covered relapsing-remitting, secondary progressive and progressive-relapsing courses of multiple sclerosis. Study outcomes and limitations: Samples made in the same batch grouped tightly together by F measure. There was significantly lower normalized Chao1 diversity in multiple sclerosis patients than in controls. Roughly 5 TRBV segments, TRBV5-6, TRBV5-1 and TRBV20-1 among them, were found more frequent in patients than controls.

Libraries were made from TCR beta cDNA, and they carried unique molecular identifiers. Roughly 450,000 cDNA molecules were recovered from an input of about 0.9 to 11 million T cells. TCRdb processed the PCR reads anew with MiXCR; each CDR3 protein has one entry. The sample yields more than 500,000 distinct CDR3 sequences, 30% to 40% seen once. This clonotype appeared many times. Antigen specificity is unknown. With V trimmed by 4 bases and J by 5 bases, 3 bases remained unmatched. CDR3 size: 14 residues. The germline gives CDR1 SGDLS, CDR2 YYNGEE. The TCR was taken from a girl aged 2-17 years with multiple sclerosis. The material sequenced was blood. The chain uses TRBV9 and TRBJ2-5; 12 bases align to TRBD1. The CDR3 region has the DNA TGTGCCAGCAGCACTGGGACAGGGGGCGAGACCCAGTACTTC. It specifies CASSTGTGGETQYF.